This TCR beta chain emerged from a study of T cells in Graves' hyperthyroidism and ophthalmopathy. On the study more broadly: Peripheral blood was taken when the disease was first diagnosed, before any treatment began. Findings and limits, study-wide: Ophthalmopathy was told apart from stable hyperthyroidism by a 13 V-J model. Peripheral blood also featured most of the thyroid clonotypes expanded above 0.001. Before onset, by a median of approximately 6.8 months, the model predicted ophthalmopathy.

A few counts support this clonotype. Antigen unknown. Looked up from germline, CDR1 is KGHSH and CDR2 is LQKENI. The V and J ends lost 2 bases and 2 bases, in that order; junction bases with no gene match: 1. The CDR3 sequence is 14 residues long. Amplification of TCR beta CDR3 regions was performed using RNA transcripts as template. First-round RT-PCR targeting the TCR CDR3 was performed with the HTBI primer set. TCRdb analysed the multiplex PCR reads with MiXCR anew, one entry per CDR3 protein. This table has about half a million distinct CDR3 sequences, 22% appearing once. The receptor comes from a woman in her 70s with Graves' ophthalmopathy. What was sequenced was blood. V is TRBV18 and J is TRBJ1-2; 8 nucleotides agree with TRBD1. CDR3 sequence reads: CASSPRDRNYGYTF. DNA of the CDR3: TGTGCCAGCTCACCAAGGGACAGGAACTATGGCTACACCTTC.